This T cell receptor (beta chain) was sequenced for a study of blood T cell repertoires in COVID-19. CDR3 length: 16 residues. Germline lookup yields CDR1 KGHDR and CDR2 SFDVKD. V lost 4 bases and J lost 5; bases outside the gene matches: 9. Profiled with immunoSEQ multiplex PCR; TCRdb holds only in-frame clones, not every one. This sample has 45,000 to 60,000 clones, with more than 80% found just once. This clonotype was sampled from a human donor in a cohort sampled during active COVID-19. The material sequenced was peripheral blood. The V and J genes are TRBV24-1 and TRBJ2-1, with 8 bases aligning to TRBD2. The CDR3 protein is CATSDFSGALHNEQFF. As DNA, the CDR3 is TGTGCCACCAGTGACTTTAGCGGGGCACTACACAATGAGCAGTTCTTC.